A selection of T cell receptor beta chains follows, all from one sample in a study of T-cell reconstitution after alpha-beta-depleted transplantation in children. MiXCR, applied by TCRdb to the PCR reads, yields one record per CDR3 protein. The data contain about 500,000 distinct CDR3 sequences, around a third of them singletons. Sequencing used PBMCs from the stem cell graft donor, obtained from the stem cell graft. The receptors were gathered from a human donor who donated a stem cell graft to a child with aplastic anemia. Both conserved end residues are part of each CDR3.

J gene | CDR3 length | V gene | CDR3 protein
TRBJ1-2 | 15 | TRBV15 | CATSRDREREESYTF
TRBJ2-1 | 18 | TRBV11-2 | CASSLKSLAGGSSYEQFF
TRBJ2-7 | 14 | TRBV21-1 | CASSKPIGGYEQYF
TRBJ2-6 | 18 | TRBV28 | CASSPLGEVVTGANVLTF
TRBJ2-5 | 14 | TRBV10-2 | CASSEPYGGETQYF
TRBJ2-1 | 11 | TRBV5-1 | CATGLNNEQFF
TRBJ1-2 | 14 | TRBV12-3/TRBV12-4 | CASSLGRTGYGYTF
TRBJ2-5 | 16 | TRBV12-5 | CASGLVRSGLQETQYF
TRBJ2-7 | 11 | TRBV20-1 | CSAFDSTEQYF
TRBJ1-5 | 15 | TRBV20-1 | CSARDSGQGYQPQHF
TRBJ2-1 | 13 | TRBV29-1 | CSVDASGGNEQFF
TRBJ2-3 | 16 | TRBV4-1 | CASSQGRLAGADTQYF
TRBJ2-7 | 13 | TRBV7-2 | CASSWQVAYEQYF
TRBJ1-5 | 13 | TRBV5-6 | CASSAGGDQPQHF
TRBJ1-1 | 16 | TRBV12-3/TRBV12-4 | CASSGQGAKGRTEAFF
TRBJ2-1 | 14 | TRBV20-1 | CSASRWSSYNEQFF
TRBJ1-2 | 14 | TRBV24-1 | CATSDQAGPPAYTF
TRBJ2-1 | 17 | TRBV6-2/TRBV6-3 | CASSTSVGTSSGNEQFF
TRBJ2-4 | 17 | TRBV2 | CASRRDRGGVTKNIQYF
TRBJ1-2 | 14 | TRBV20-1 | CSASWGGTDYGYTF
TRBJ2-3 | 13 | TRBV10-3 | CAIGRQAGDTQYF
TRBJ1-2 | 16 | TRBV2 | CAMSESGDLTNYGYTF
TRBJ2-2 | 19 | TRBV11-1 | CASSGSGASGGKNTGELFF
TRBJ2-3 | 14 | TRBV19 | CASLPGAGTDTQYF
TRBJ1-6 | 17 | TRBV5-6 | CASSTTPGHPGGSPLHF
TRBJ2-3 | 15 | TRBV18 | CASSPLLDRGKGQYF
TRBJ1-2 | 13 | TRBV5-1 | CASSSGQEGGYTF
TRBJ1-3 | 15 | TRBV12-3/TRBV12-4 | CASKTDRVIGNTIYF
TRBJ2-5 | 13 | TRBV20-1 | CSARASGKETQYF
TRBJ2-1 | 15 | TRBV6-2/TRBV6-3 | CASSLIAGDYNEQFF
TRBJ2-3 | 17 | TRBV5-4 | CASSQGSISDYTDTQYF
TRBJ1-1 | 14 | TRBV5-1 | CASSRGQGGTEAFF
TRBJ2-1 | 12 | TRBV9 | CASSVEYNEQFF
TRBJ2-7 | 14 | TRBV6-1 | CASSPIDSSYEQYF
TRBJ1-5 | 12 | TRBV25-1 | CASRQGNQPQHF
TRBJ2-1 | 14 | TRBV6-5 | CASSYAGDYNEQFF
TRBJ2-2 | 13 | TRBV9 | CASSPGPPGELFF
TRBJ1-6 | 16 | TRBV4-1 | CASSQEGQGARSPLHF
TRBJ2-1 | 17 | TRBV7-9 | CASSPSLAGGSYNEQFF
TRBJ2-1 | 16 | TRBV6-1 | CASSGPGTGAYNEQFF
TRBJ2-7 | 14 | TRBV6-2/TRBV6-3 | CASNWGVGSYEQYF
TRBJ2-1 | 14 | TRBV5-1 | CASSLDLAGGQQFF
TRBJ1-1 | 13 | TRBV10-3 | CAISRDPGTEAFF
TRBJ1-5 | 15 | TRBV12-3/TRBV12-4 | CASSFLGTVNQPQHF
TRBJ1-4 | 14 | TRBV20-1 | CSARVGPGNEKLFF
TRBJ2-5 | 16 | TRBV12-3/TRBV12-4 | CASRILLAGVGETQYF
TRBJ2-1 | 15 | TRBV4-3 | CASSQEIAGGNEQFF
TRBJ1-1 | 14 | TRBV21-1 | CASSTLEQNTEAFF